Each of the 15 T cell receptor beta chains below was sequenced from the same sample in a study of blood T cell repertoires in COVID-19 (dated by TCRdb to about 2020). Library preparation used the immunoSEQ multiplex PCR assay. TCRdb stores this immuneACCESS table with in-frame sequences only. Part of the clones is absent; in the studies checked, under half of the shortfall reflects unresolved V genes, and no reason is known for the rest. For this sample the table gives some 220,000 clones, of which 80% were detected only once. 7.2% of the sample lies in the top ten. The sample consisted of peripheral blood. The receptors derive from a woman in her 70s with acute or convalescent COVID-19.

The chain uses TRBV18 and TRBJ1-5, with TRBD1 as a possible D gene (5 bases). The CDR3 has 13 residues. The germline V and J ends were trimmed by 5 bases and 4 bases, with 9 bases remaining between them. Germline V lookup: CDR1 KGHSH, CDR2 LQKENI. For the CDR3, the DNA is TGTGCCAGCTCAACGGACACTAATCAGCCCCAGCATTTT. This encodes CASSTDTNQPQHF. The variable domain in full, with the rest retrieved from reference TRBV18 and TRBJ1-5, is NAGVMQNPRHLVRRRGQEARLRCSPMKGHSHVYWYRQLPEEGLKFMVYLQKENIIDESGMPKERFSAEFPKEGPSILRIQQVVRGDSAAYFCASSTDTNQPQHFGDGTRLSIL.

J is TRBJ2-3 and V is TRBV27, with D perhaps matching TRBD1 (5 bases). Germline V gene data show CDR1 as MNHEY and CDR2 as SMNVEV (reference sequence). The V gene lost 6 bases and the J gene lost 5 bases, with 18 bases spanning the gap. The CDR3 contains 15 residues. The CDR3 DNA reads TGTGCCAGCAGGTTAGGGGCACTTGTTAGAGATACGCAGTATTTT. Translation gives CASRLGALVRDTQYF.

This chain uses TRBV2 with TRBJ1-2; D possibly corresponds to TRBD1 (5 bases). The germline V and J ends were trimmed by 6 bases and 3 bases, with 8 bases remaining between them. This CDR3 comprises 12 residues. Per germline, CDR1 SNHLY and CDR2 FYNNEI. Here the CDR3 reads CASSFRDYGYTF. In nucleotides, the CDR3 is TGTGCCAGCAGCTTCAGGGACTATGGCTACACCTTC.

The chain employs TRBV20-1 and TRBJ2-3; 11 positions match TRBD2. Germline values: CDR1 DFQATT, CDR2 SNEGSKA (reference sequence). J lost 2 bases, V lost 3 bases, and 7 bases had no gene match. The CDR3 loop spans 16 amino acids. The CDR3 sequence is CSASLLAGGYTDTQYF. The CDR3 nucleotides are TGCAGTGCTAGTCTCCTAGCGGGGGGATACACAGATACGCAGTATTTT.

The chain couples TRBV5-1 to TRBJ2-3, with a possible D match to TRBD2 (7 bases). The germline CDR1 and CDR2 sequences are SGHRS and YFSETQ. V lost 0 bases and J 3 bases, leaving 8 bases between the germline ends. The CDR3 spans 14 residues. CDR3 region: CASSLEGGTDTQYF. CDR3 nucleotides: TGCGCCAGCAGCTTGGAGGGGGGGACAGATACGCAGTATTTT.

The chain has TRBV9 and TRBJ2-2, with TRBD2 matching over 10 bases. Germline V gene lookup returns CDR1 SGDLS and CDR2 YYNGEE. The CDR3 length is 20 residues. V dropped 3 bases and J dropped 1; count of bases not matched to a gene: 15. CDR3 bases: TGTGCCAGCAGCGAACAAAGCGGGCTAGCGGGGGAGAGGAACACCGGGGAGCTGTTTTTT. Amino acids: CASSEQSGLAGERNTGELFF.

The gene calls are TRBV3-1 (or the pseudogene TRBV3-2) and TRBJ2-7; perhaps TRBD1 as D (6 bases). This CDR3 comprises 14 residues. Germline V lookup: CDR1 LGHDT, CDR2 YNNKEL (reference sequence). CDR3 coding DNA: TGTGCCAGCAGCCCCAGACAGGAGCTCCTACGAGCAGACGTC. It encodes CASSPRQELLRADV.

The chain uses TRBV10-2 and TRBJ2-5; no reliable D call. CDR1 WSHSY and CDR2 SAAADI come from the germline V gene. Deletions cut 6 bases from V and 1 base from J, with 9 bases between. The CDR3 contains 13 residues. CDR3 nucleotides: TGCGCCAGCAGGACACCTTCCCAAGAGACCCAGTACTTC. Translated: CASRTPSQETQYF.

This clone appeared a single time. The chain has TRBV4-3 and TRBJ2-1; TRBD2 matches at 13 bases. This CDR3 contains 14 residues. The J segment lost 15 bases and the V segment lost 1 base, leaving 6 bases of the junction unmatched. Germline CDR1 LGHNA, CDR2 YSLEER. The CDR3 coding sequence is TGCGCCAGCAGCCAAGGGGGGACTAGCGGGGAAAGGTTCTTC. It translates to CASSQGGTSGERFF.

This CDR3 is CASSSHYEQYF. The CDR3 nucleotides are TGTGCCAGCAGCTCACACTACGAGCAGTACTTC. This sequence joins TRBV11-2 and TRBJ2-7; D not certain. This CDR3 contains 11 residues. The germline V and J ends were trimmed by 4 bases and 3 bases, with 4 bases remaining between them. Germline CDR1 reads SGHAT; CDR2 reads FQNNGV.

This chain joins TRBV10-3 and TRBJ1-4; D remains ambiguous. V shed 8 bases and J shed 0 bases, with 4 bases lying between them. The CDR3 covers 12 residues. From germline, CDR1 is ENHRY and CDR2 SYGVKD. CDR3 in amino acids: CAISATNEKLFF. CDR3 DNA: TGTGCCATCTCTGCAACTAATGAAAAACTGTTTTTT.

Only a few counts were recorded for this clone. This chain joins TRBV30 and TRBJ1-6; D gene uncertain. Germline CDR1 is GTSNPN and CDR2 is SVGIG (reference sequence). Between the trimmed V and J ends, which lost 8 bases and 13 bases, there was a span of 27 bases. This CDR3 is 15 amino acids long. The CDR3 protein is CARALSSPVPVPLHF. CDR3 in DNA: TGTGCCCGCGCCCTTAGCTCCCCGGTCCCGGTGCCCCTCCACTTT.

The chain employs TRBV4-1 and TRBJ1-6; 7 bases agree with TRBD1. Germline loops: CDR1 MGHRA, CDR2 YSYEKL. This CDR3 comprises 15 residues. Losses at the gene ends were 0 bases for V and 9 bases for J; bases not matched to a gene: 5. In DNA form, the CDR3 reads TGCGCCAGCAGCCAAGATACGAGGGACAGTTCACCCCTCCACTTT. The encoded protein is CASSQDTRDSSPLHF.

The chain recombines TRBV28 with TRBJ2-5, with 13 bases aligning to TRBD2. Germline values: CDR1 MDHEN, CDR2 SYDVKM. The CDR3 contains 17 residues. V dropped 6 bases and J dropped 0; count of bases not matched to a gene: 7. CDR3 loop: CASSGTSGARYQETQYF. CDR3 coding DNA: TGTGCCAGCAGCGGGACTAGCGGGGCCAGGTACCAAGAGACCCAGTACTTC.

This rearrangement joins TRBV7-2 to TRBJ1-1, with D perhaps TRBD1 (5 bases). In germline, CDR1 is SGHTA, CDR2 FQGNSA. V was trimmed by 4 bases and J by 7 bases, leaving 16 bases between them. The CDR3 is 14 amino acids. CDR3 amino acids: CASSSDQGIGEAFF. CDR3 nucleotides: TGTGCCAGCAGCTCAGACCAGGGCATCGGTGAAGCTTTCTTT.